This T cell receptor beta chain was retrieved from a study of T cell changes during pregnancy in multiple sclerosis (dated by TCRdb to between 2017 and 2020). Background for the entire study: In women with multiple sclerosis, the researchers looked at how the T cell repertoire shifted as pregnancy progressed.

Reading from cysteine to phenylalanine, the CDR3 counts 17 amino acids. The DNA shown is the 51-base CDR3, in frame from base 1. According to the germline V gene, CDR1 reads MNHNS and CDR2 reads SASEGT. Clipping removes 4 bases from V and 3 bases from J, with 11 as the unmatched junction base count. Concerning this clone: The clone's antigen remains unknown. No much larger clonotype is one base removed from it; base qualities were not supplied.

The receptor library was made with the immunoSEQ multiplex PCR assay. The immuneACCESS repertoire file appears here via TCRdb, limited to in-frame rearrangements. These files lack a portion of the clones; in checked studies, under half of the deficit traces to unresolved V genes, and the cause of the others is not known. This sample gives about 15,000 clones in total; about 83% of them show up just once. About 18% of the sample lies in the top ten. This receptor chain uses TRBV6-1 and TRBJ2-3; 9 central nucleotides agree with TRBD1. The origin of this receptor is a female donor in good health, enrolled as a control in a pregnancy study. This material consisted of CD8+ T cells from peripheral blood mononuclear cells, taken after pregnancy. The nucleotides are TGTGCCAGCAGTGGAAAACCTCCGGGACAGGGTACAGATACGCAGTATTTT. This encodes CASSGKPPGQGTDTQYF.